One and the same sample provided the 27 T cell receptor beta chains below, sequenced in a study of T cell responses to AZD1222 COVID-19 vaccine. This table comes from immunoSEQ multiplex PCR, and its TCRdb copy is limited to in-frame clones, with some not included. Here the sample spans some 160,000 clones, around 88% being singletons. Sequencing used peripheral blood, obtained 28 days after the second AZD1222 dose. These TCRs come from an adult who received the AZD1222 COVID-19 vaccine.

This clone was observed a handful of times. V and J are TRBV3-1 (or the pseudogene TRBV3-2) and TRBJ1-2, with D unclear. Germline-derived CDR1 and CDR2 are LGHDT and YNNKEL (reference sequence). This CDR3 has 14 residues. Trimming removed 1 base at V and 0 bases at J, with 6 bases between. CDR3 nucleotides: TGTGCCAGCAGCCAAGGGACGGCTAACTATGGCTACACCTTC. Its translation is CASSQGTANYGYTF.

CDR3 amino acids: CSATGPINNEQFF. The CDR3 nucleotides read TGCAGCGCAACGGGCCCTATAAACAATGAGCAGTTCTTC. The chain joins TRBV29-1 to TRBJ2-1; D is ambiguous. Per germline, CDR1 SQVTM and CDR2 ANQGSEA. The ends were cut back, 7 bases at V and 5 bases at J, with 15 bases in the middle. The CDR3 extends over 13 amino acids.

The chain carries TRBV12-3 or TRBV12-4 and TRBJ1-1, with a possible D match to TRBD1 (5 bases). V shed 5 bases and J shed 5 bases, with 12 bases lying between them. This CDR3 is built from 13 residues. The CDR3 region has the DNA TGTGCCAGCAGTGCCAAGGGGTGGACTGAAGCTTTCTTT. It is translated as CASSAKGWTEAFF.

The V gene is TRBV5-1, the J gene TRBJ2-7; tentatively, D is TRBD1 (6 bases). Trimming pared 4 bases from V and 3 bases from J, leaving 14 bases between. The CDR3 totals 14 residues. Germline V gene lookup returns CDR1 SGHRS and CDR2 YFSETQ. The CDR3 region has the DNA TGCGCCAGCAGCCCTCGGGACACCTACTACGAGCAGTACTTC. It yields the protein CASSPRDTYYEQYF.

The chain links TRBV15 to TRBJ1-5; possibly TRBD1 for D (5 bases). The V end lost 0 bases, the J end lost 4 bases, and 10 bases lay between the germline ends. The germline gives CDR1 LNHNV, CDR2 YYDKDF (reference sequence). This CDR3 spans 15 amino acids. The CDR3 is CATSRDKGLNQPQHF. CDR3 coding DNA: TGTGCCACCAGCAGAGATAAGGGGTTGAATCAGCCCCAGCATTTT.

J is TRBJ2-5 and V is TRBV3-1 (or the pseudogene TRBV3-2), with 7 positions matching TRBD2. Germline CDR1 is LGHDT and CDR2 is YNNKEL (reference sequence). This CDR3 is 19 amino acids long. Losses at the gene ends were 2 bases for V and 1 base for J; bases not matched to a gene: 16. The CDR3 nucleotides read TGTGCCAGCAGCCAATTAGGGGCTAGCGGCCTCCTAATCCAAGAGACCCAGTACTTC. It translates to CASSQLGASGLLIQETQYF.

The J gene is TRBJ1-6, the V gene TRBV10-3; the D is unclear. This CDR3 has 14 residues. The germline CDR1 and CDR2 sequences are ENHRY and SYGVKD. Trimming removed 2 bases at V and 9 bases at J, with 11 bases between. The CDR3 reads CAISEDRRVSPLHF. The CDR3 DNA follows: TGTGCCATCAGTGAGGACCGCCGGGTTTCACCCCTCCACTTT.

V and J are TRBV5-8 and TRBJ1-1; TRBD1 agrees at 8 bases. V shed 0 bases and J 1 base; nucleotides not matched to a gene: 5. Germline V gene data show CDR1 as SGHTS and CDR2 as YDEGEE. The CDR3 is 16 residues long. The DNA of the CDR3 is TGTGCCAGCAGCTTGGGTTCTGGGACAGGGAACACTGAAGCTTTCTTT. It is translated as CASSLGSGTGNTEAFF.

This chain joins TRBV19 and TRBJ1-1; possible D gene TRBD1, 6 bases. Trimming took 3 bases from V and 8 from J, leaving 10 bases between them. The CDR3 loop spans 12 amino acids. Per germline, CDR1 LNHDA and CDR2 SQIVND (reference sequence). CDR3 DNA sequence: TGTGCCAGTAGTATTTCCGGGGGCGAAGCTTTCTTT. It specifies CASSISGGEAFF.

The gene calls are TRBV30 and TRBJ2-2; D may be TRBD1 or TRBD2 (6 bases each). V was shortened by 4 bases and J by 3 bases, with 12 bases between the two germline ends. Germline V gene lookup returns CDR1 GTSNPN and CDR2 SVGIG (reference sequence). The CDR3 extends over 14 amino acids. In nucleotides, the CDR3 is TGTGCCTGGAAAGGGGGGCCGGACACCGGGGAGCTGTTTTTT. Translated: CAWKGGPDTGELFF.

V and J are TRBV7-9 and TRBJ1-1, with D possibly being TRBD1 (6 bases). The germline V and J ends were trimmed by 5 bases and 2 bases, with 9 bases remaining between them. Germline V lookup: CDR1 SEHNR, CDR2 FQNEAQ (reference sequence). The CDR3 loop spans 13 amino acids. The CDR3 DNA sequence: TGTGCCAGCAGCGGGGGGCAAAACACTGAAGCTTTCTTT. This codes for CASSGGQNTEAFF.

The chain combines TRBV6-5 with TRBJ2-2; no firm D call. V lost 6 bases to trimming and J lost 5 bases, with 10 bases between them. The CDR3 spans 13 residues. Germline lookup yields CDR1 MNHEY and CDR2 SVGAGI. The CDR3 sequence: CASRDGTTGELFF. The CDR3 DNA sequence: TGTGCCAGCAGGGACGGAACTACCGGGGAGCTGTTTTTT.

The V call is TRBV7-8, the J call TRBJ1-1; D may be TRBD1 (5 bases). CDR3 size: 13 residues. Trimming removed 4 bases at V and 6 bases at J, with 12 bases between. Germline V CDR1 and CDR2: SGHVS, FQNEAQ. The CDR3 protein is CASSSRVGPEAFF. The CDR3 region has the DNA TGTGCCAGCAGCTCCAGGGTAGGCCCTGAAGCTTTCTTT.

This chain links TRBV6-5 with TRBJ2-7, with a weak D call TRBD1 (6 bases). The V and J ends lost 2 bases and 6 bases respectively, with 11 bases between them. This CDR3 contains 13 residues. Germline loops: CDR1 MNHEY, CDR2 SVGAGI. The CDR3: CASSYTQGFEQYF. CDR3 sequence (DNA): TGTGCCAGCAGTTACACCCAGGGGTTCGAGCAGTACTTC.

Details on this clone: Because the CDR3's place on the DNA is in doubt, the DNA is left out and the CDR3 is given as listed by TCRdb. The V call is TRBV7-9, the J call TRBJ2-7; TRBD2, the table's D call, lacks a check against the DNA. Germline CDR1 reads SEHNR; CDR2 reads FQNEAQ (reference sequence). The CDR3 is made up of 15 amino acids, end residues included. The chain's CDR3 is CASSSTLGGSYEQYF.

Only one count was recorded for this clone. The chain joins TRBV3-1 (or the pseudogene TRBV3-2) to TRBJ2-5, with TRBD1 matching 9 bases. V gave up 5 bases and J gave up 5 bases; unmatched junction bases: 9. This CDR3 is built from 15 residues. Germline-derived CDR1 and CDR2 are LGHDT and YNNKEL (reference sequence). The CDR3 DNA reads TGTGCCAGCAGCTCAGTCACAGGGGGCAGGGAGACCCAGTACTTC. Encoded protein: CASSSVTGGRETQYF.

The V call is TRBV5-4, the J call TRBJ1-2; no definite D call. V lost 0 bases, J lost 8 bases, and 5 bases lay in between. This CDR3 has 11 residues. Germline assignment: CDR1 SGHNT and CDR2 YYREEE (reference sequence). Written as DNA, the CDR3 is TGTGCCAGCAGCTTGGGAGGGGGCTACACCTTC. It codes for CASSLGGGYTF. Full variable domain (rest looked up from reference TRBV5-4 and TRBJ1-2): ETGVTQSPTHLIKTRGQQVTLRCSSQSGHNTVSWYQQALGQGPQFIFQYYREEENGRGNFPPRFSGLQFPNYSSELNVNALELDDSALYLCASSLGGGYTFGSGTRLTVV.

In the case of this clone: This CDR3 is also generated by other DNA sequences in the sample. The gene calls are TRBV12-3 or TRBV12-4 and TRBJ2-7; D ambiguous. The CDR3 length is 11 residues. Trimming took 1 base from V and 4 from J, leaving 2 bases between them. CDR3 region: CASSLGYEQYF. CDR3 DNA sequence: TGTGCCAGCAGTTTAGGTTACGAGCAGTACTTC.

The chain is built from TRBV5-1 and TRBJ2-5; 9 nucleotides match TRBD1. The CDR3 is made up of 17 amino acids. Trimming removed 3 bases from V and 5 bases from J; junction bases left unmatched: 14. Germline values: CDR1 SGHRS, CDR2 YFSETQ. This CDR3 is CASSSGSTGGAGETQYF. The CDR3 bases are TGCGCCAGCAGCTCGGGGAGTACAGGGGGCGCGGGGGAGACCCAGTACTTC.

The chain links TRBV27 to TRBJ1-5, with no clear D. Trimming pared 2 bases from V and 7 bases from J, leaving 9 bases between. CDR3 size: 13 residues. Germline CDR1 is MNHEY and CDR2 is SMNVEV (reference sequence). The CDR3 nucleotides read TGTGCCAGCAGTTTAGCCCTGGGGCAGCCCCAGCATTTT. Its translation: CASSLALGQPQHF.

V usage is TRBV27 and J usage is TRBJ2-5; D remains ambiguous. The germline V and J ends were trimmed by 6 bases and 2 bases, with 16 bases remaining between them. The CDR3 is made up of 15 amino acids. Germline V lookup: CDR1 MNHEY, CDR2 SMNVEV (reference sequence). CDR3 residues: CASRALQFTQETQYF. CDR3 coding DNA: TGTGCCAGCAGGGCCTTACAGTTTACTCAAGAGACCCAGTACTTC.

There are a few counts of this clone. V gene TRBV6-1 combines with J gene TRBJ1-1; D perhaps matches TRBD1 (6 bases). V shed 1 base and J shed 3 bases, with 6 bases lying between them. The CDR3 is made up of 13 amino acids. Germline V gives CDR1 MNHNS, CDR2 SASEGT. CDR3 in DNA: TGTGCCAGCAGTGAAGACAGGGACACTGAAGCTTTCTTT. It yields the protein CASSEDRDTEAFF.

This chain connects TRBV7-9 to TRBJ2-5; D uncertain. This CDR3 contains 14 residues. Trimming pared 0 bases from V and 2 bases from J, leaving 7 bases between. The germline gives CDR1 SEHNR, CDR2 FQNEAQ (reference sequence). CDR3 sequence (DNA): TGTGCCAGCAGCTTAGCGTATAGGCAAGAGACCCAGTACTTC. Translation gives CASSLAYRQETQYF. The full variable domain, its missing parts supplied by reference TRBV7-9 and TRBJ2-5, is DTGVSQNPRHKITKRGQNVTFRCDPISEHNRLYWYRQTLGQGPEFLTYFQNEAQLEKSRLLSDRFSAERPKGSFSTLEIQRTEQGDSAMYLCASSLAYRQETQYFGPGTRLLVL.

CDR3 in amino acids: CASSLQGLYNEQFF. The DNA for the CDR3 is TGTGCCAGCAGCTTACAGGGTCTATACAATGAGCAGTTCTTC. The genes are TRBV7-9 and TRBJ2-1, with D maybe TRBD1 (5 bases). V lost 2 bases and J lost 4, with 9 bases in between. The CDR3 sequence is 14 residues long. Per the germline V gene, CDR1 is SEHNR and CDR2 is FQNEAQ (reference sequence).

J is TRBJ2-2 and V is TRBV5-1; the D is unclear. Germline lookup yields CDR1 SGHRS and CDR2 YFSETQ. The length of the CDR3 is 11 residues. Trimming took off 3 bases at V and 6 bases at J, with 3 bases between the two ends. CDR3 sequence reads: CASSSAGELFF. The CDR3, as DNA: TGCGCCAGCAGCTCCGCCGGGGAGCTGTTTTTT.

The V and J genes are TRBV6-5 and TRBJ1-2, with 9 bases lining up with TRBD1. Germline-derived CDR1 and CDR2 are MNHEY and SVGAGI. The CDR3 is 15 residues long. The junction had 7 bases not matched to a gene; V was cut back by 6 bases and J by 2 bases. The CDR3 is CASRDRGPLNYGYTF. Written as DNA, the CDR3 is TGTGCCAGCAGGGACAGGGGACCTCTAAACTATGGCTACACCTTC.

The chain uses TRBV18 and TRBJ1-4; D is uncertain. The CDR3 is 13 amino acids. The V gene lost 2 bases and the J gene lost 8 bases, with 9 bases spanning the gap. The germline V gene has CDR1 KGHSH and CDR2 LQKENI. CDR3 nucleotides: TGTGCCAGCTCACCAGGTATCGGCGAAAAACTGTTTTTT. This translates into CASSPGIGEKLFF.